This passage covers 29 T cell receptor beta chains from one sample sequenced in a study of graft-versus-host responses after intestinal transplantation. Their recognized antigens are unknown. Only in-frame clones appear in the TCRdb table, and some are missing; sequencing was by immunoSEQ multiplex PCR. Of 70,000 to 95,000 clones listed, just under 95% were seen once; the top ten hold about 1%. Source: unstimulated CD8+ T cells sorted from spleen or lymph node cells, taken before transplant. These receptors originate from a human donor who was the organ donor for an intestinal transplant.

The V and J genes are TRBV28 and TRBJ1-5; possible D gene TRBD1, 6 bases. This CDR3 contains 16 residues. Germline-derived CDR1 and CDR2 are MDHEN and SYDVKM. V was shortened by 6 bases and J by 5 bases, with 20 bases between the two germline ends. The DNA for the CDR3 is TGTGCCAGCAGCCGTTGGACACAGGGCCCCGATCAGCCCCAGCATTTT. Its protein is CASSRWTQGPDQPQHF.

This clone was seen a few times. V usage is TRBV30 and J usage is TRBJ2-7, with 11 nucleotides matching TRBD2. Losses at the gene ends were 2 bases for V and 5 bases for J; bases not matched to a gene: 2. This CDR3 has 13 amino acids. Germline V lookup: CDR1 GTSNPN, CDR2 SVGIG (reference sequence). The CDR3, as DNA: TGTGCCTGGAGTACGACTAGCGGGGACGAGCAGTACTTC. Protein product: CAWSTTSGDEQYF.

This clone was seen a single time. The chain employs TRBV18 and TRBJ2-4, with TRBD1 identical over 9 bases. The CDR3 loop spans 20 amino acids. Trimming cost V 3 bases and J 1 base; bases outside gene matches: 16. Germline V CDR1 and CDR2: KGHSH, LQKENI. This chain's CDR3 is CASSPIPDRGLVGAKNIQYF. For the CDR3, the DNA is TGTGCCAGCTCACCCATCCCGGACAGGGGTTTAGTAGGGGCCAAAAACATTCAGTACTTC. The full variable domain, in which reference TRBV18 and TRBJ2-4 provide the parts outside the CDR3, is NAGVMQNPRHLVRRRGQEARLRCSPMKGHSHVYWYRQLPEEGLKFMVYLQKENIIDESGMPKERFSAEFPKEGPSILRIQQVVRGDSAAYFCASSPIPDRGLVGAKNIQYFGAGTRLSVL.

This clone has just one count. The chain combines TRBV28 with TRBJ2-7; 9 positions agree with TRBD1. This CDR3 contains 14 residues. The J segment lost 3 bases and the V segment lost 7 bases, leaving 7 bases of the junction unmatched. Per the germline V gene, CDR1 is MDHEN and CDR2 is SYDVKM. The CDR3 nucleotides are TGTGCCAGCACCATAACGGACAGGGGCTACGAGCAGTACTTC. It is translated as CASTITDRGYEQYF.

The chain links TRBV6-6 to TRBJ2-1; 11 bases agree with TRBD2. The CDR3 is 15 residues long. Germline assignment: CDR1 MNHNY and CDR2 SVGAGI (reference sequence). The V segment lost 6 bases and the J segment 7 bases; nucleotides outside the gene matches: 8. CDR3 in amino acids: CASSESSGRRNEQFF. CDR3 nucleotide sequence: TGTGCCAGCAGCGAGTCTAGCGGGAGGCGGAATGAGCAGTTCTTC.

This chain's CDR3 is CASSPRTGFTDTQYF. The CDR3 nucleotides read TGCGCCAGCAGCCCCCGGACAGGGTTCACAGATACGCAGTATTTT. The chain has TRBV4-1 and TRBJ2-3; 8 nucleotides agree with TRBD1. The CDR3 is made up of 15 amino acids. The trim removed 4 bases at V and 2 bases at J, leaving 5 bases unmatched. Germline loops: CDR1 MGHRA, CDR2 YSYEKL.

The chain has TRBV29-1 and TRBJ2-7; a possible D gene is TRBD2 (7 bases). The length of the CDR3 is 15 residues. Trimming shortened V by 3 bases and J by 0 bases, and 15 bases separated the two germline ends. Germline CDR1 SQVTM, CDR2 ANQGSEA. CDR3 sequence (DNA): TGCAGCGTTGATGGAGGGGGGACTAACTCCTACGAGCAGTACTTC. Translating gives CSVDGGGTNSYEQYF.

The J gene is TRBJ1-6, the V gene TRBV2; D remains ambiguous. CDR3 length: 15 residues. The V and J ends lost 0 bases and 7 bases respectively, with 10 bases between them. The V gene's germline CDR1 is SNHLY and CDR2 FYNNEI. CDR3 nucleotides: TGTGCCAGCAGTGAAGCGTGGCAGGTGAATTCACCCCTCCACTTT. It specifies CASSEAWQVNSPLHF. Looking up the rest from reference TRBV2 and TRBJ1-6 gives the full variable domain: EPEVTQTPSHQVTQMGQEVILRCVPISNHLYFYWYRQILGQKVEFLVSFYNNEISEKSEIFDDQFSVERPDGSNFTLKIRSTKLEDSAMYFCASSEAWQVNSPLHFGNGTRLTVT.

V usage is TRBV27 and J usage is TRBJ1-1; 7 bases align to TRBD1. Germline lookup yields CDR1 MNHEY and CDR2 SMNVEV (reference sequence). The CDR3 runs 14 residues. The V segment lost 6 bases and the J segment 5 bases; nucleotides outside the gene matches: 9. CDR3 loop: CASRIPDRATEAFF. The DNA of the CDR3 is TGTGCCAGCAGAATTCCCGACAGGGCTACTGAAGCTTTCTTT.

CDR3 sequence (DNA): TGCGCCAGCAGCTTGGGCTATTGGGGTGGGGCCCGCTATGGCTACACCTTC. Protein: CASSLGYWGGARYGYTF. The V and J genes are TRBV5-1 and TRBJ1-2; a possible D gene is TRBD1 (5 bases). There are 17 residues in the CDR3. V lost 0 bases and J lost 4, with 19 bases in between. Germline V gene data show CDR1 as SGHRS and CDR2 as YFSETQ.

For the CDR3, the DNA is TGTGCCAGCAGCCCGACCCGGGACAGATCCCTAGGCGCTTTCTTT. This translates into CASSPTRDRSLGAFF. The V and J genes are TRBV5-4 and TRBJ1-1; 7 nucleotides match TRBD1. Germline V CDR1 and CDR2: SGHNT, YYREEE (reference sequence). Trimming removed 4 bases from V and 11 bases from J; junction bases left unmatched: 17. CDR3 length: 15 residues.

The rearrangement joins TRBV6-6 to TRBJ1-2; 8 bases fit TRBD1. The ends lost 4 bases at V and 6 bases at J; junction bases unmatched: 10. Germline lookup yields CDR1 MNHNY and CDR2 SVGAGI (reference sequence). The CDR3 runs 15 residues. DNA for the CDR3: TGTGCCAGCAGTTTCCCGGGACAGGAATGGGATGGCTACACCTTC. It codes for CASSFPGQEWDGYTF.

In regard to this clone: The DNA is omitted, as the CDR3 cannot be located on it reliably, and the CDR3 follows TCRdb's listing. This chain uses TRBV19 with TRBJ2-3; TRBD1, the D gene given by the table, was not confirmed from the DNA. The CDR3 has 15 amino acids, counting both end residues. Germline CDR1 is LNHDA and CDR2 is SQIVND (reference sequence). This CDR3 reads CASSILAPSPYTQYF.

The J gene is TRBJ2-7, the V gene TRBV6-5; no clear D. From germline, CDR1 is MNHEY and CDR2 SVGAGI. The length of the CDR3 is 14 residues. Trimming shortened V by 2 bases and J by 2 bases, and 10 bases separated the two germline ends. DNA of the CDR3: TGTGCCAGCAGTTACCGGGTACCCCCCTACGAGCAGTACTTC. Its protein product is CASSYRVPPYEQYF.

V usage is TRBV27 and J usage is TRBJ1-5, with no clear D. Trimming removed 6 bases at V and 1 base at J, with 13 bases between. CDR3 length: 15 residues. Germline CDR1 reads MNHEY; CDR2 reads SMNVEV (reference sequence). The CDR3 sequence is CASRSSSGSNQPQHF. CDR3 DNA sequence: TGTGCCAGCAGAAGTAGTAGCGGGAGCAATCAGCCCCAGCATTTT.

The chain couples TRBV6-6 to TRBJ2-1; 12 nucleotides line up with TRBD2. V was clipped by 6 bases and J by 8 bases; unmatched bases: 11. CDR1 and CDR2 from the germline V gene are MNHNY and SVGAGI (reference sequence). This CDR3 is 16 amino acids long. CDR3 DNA: TGTGCCAGCAGGTCCCCTAGCGGGGGGGCCCTCCATGAGCAGTTCTTC. Translated: CASRSPSGGALHEQFF.

This chain connects TRBV29-1 to TRBJ1-2; D unclear. Germline V gene data show CDR1 as SQVTM and CDR2 as ANQGSEA. Trimming pared 3 bases from V and 2 bases from J, leaving 7 bases between. The CDR3 length is 12 residues. CDR3 loop: CSVDPGNYGYTF. CDR3 DNA: TGCAGCGTTGACCCAGGCAACTATGGCTACACCTTC.

This chain links TRBV6-5 with TRBJ1-1; D remains ambiguous. There are 12 residues in the CDR3. Between the trimmed V and J ends, which lost 11 bases and 7 bases, there was a span of 17 bases. Per germline, CDR1 MNHEY and CDR2 SVGAGI. The CDR3: CAGGSLWVEAFF. In nucleotides, the CDR3 is TGTGCCGGAGGGTCCCTCTGGGTTGAAGCTTTCTTT.

The chain combines TRBV29-1 with TRBJ1-2; 7 nucleotides agree with TRBD1. The V gene end was trimmed by 7 bases and the J gene end by 4 bases; junction bases not matched to a gene: 6. Germline lookup yields CDR1 SQVTM and CDR2 ANQGSEA. The CDR3 length is 12 residues. In nucleotides, the CDR3 is TGCAGCGGACGGGACAGCTCCTATGGCTACACCTTC. As protein: CSGRDSSYGYTF.

This clone was picked up one time. V usage is TRBV2 and J usage is TRBJ2-1; 13 nucleotides match TRBD2. The CDR3 totals 19 residues. V was clipped by 5 bases and J by 4 bases; unmatched bases: 14. The germline V gene encodes CDR1 SNHLY and CDR2 FYNNEI. The CDR3: CASSRPGLAGLAHYNEQFF. In DNA form, the CDR3 reads TGTGCCAGCAGTAGACCGGGACTAGCGGGGTTGGCCCATTACAATGAGCAGTTCTTC.

The chain combines TRBV13 with TRBJ2-3; 14 bases are shared with TRBD2. Germline CDR1 PRHDT, CDR2 FYEKMQ (reference sequence). This CDR3 comprises 15 residues. V gave up 5 bases and J gave up 4 bases; unmatched junction bases: 2. The CDR3 sequence: CASSPTSGRADTQYF. CDR3 bases: TGTGCCAGCAGCCCGACTAGCGGGAGGGCAGATACGCAGTATTTT.

A word on this clone: This sample also contains other DNA sequences that code for the same CDR3. This chain uses TRBV6-5 with TRBJ2-7; TRBD1 agrees at 7 bases. Unmatched junction bases numbered 1, after V lost 2 bases and J lost 0 bases. Germline V CDR1 and CDR2: MNHEY, SVGAGI. This CDR3 contains 14 residues. CDR3 DNA sequence: TGTGCCAGCAGTTACGGGGACAGCTCCTACGAGCAGTACTTC. Translating it yields CASSYGDSSYEQYF.

V usage is TRBV15 and J usage is TRBJ2-1, with 11 nucleotides matching TRBD2. Germline values: CDR1 LNHNV, CDR2 YYDKDF (reference sequence). V was pared by 0 bases and J by 4 bases, with 11 bases of the junction left unmatched. The CDR3 is made up of 19 amino acids. The CDR3 reads CATSRDPPRLAGGYNEQFF. CDR3 coding DNA: TGTGCCACCAGCAGAGATCCCCCCCGCTTAGCGGGGGGGTACAATGAGCAGTTCTTC.

This clone came up once. The V and J genes are TRBV7-3 and TRBJ1-1; D unresolved. CDR1 is SGHTA and CDR2 is FQGTGA in the germline V gene. The CDR3 runs 12 residues. The V and J ends lost 4 bases and 3 bases respectively, with 6 bases between them. The DNA for the CDR3 is TGTGCCAGCAGCTACGGGGACACTGAAGCTTTCTTT. The encoded protein is CASSYGDTEAFF.

The chain recombines TRBV11-2 with TRBJ2-2, with TRBD1 matching 9 bases. CDR1 and CDR2 from the germline V gene are SGHAT and FQNNGV. J gave up 7 bases and V 5 bases, and 11 bases lay outside the gene matches. This CDR3 contains 16 residues. The CDR3 loop reads CASSNRDREIGGELFF. In DNA, the CDR3 is TGTGCCAGCAGCAACCGGGACAGGGAAATTGGCGGGGAGCTGTTTTTT.

The V and J genes are TRBV10-3 and TRBJ1-1; no reliable D call. The CDR3 has 13 residues. Germline V lookup: CDR1 ENHRY, CDR2 SYGVKD. Trimming removed 8 bases from V and 1 base from J, with 11 bases in between. The CDR3, as DNA: TGTGCCATCGGGGAGGTTTGGAACACTGAAGCTTTCTTT. Protein: CAIGEVWNTEAFF.

This sequence joins TRBV11-3 and TRBJ2-5; maybe TRBD2 (6 bases). Looked up from germline, CDR1 is SGHNT and CDR2 is YENEEA. V was clipped by 7 bases and J by 1 base, with 22 bases between them. The CDR3 covers 17 residues. The CDR3 coding sequence is TGTGCCAGCACACAATCACAAACCCTCGGGGGCCAAGAGACCCAGTACTTC. It codes for CASTQSQTLGGQETQYF.

The chain carries TRBV9 and TRBJ2-1; 11 nucleotides align to TRBD2. This CDR3 comprises 15 residues. Germline CDR1 is SGDLS and CDR2 is YYNGEE. V lost 6 bases to trimming and J lost 5 bases; unmatched junction nucleotides: 7. For the CDR3, the DNA is TGTGCCAGCACCCCAGGGACTAGCGGACACAATGAGCAGTTCTTC. Its translation: CASTPGTSGHNEQFF.

The chain employs TRBV19 and TRBJ2-7, with 8 bases aligning to TRBD2. V shed 6 bases, J shed 2 bases, and the junction held 9 bases outside the gene matches. Germline V lookup: CDR1 LNHDA, CDR2 SQIVND (reference sequence). The CDR3 has 15 residues. The CDR3 sequence: CASSAIAGSTYEQYF. The CDR3 nucleotides read TGTGCCAGTAGCGCCATAGCGGGGAGTACCTACGAGCAGTACTTC. Combining the CDR3 with reference TRBV19 and TRBJ2-7 gives the whole variable domain DGGITQSPKYLFRKEGQNVTLSCEQNLNHDAMYWYRQDPGQGLRLIYYSQIVNDFQKGDIAEGYSVSREKKESFPLTVTSAQKNPTAFYLCASSAIAGSTYEQYFGPGTRLTVT.